These 18 T cell receptor beta chains came from one sample sequenced in a study of blood T cells in healthy people across ages. A second roughly 6 to 11 cycle PCR used barcoded and J-beta primers. TCRdb analysed the 5' RACE reads with MiXCR anew, one entry per CDR3 protein. The table records over 1.5 million distinct CDR3 sequences, about 49% of them present only once. Sequencing used blood. Receptors originate from a woman aged 40 to 50 in good health.

The V call is TRBV3-1, the J call TRBJ2-1; 7 bases match TRBD1. The V segment lost 1 base and the J segment 13 bases; nucleotides outside the gene matches: 7. Germline lookup yields CDR1 LGHDT and CDR2 YNNKEL (reference sequence). The CDR3 contains 13 residues. The CDR3 nucleotides read TGTGCCAGCAGCCAAGCCCGGGACAGTAGACAGTTCTTC. It encodes CASSQARDSRQFF.

The rearrangement links TRBV18 to TRBJ2-1, with 7 bases that match TRBD2. The CDR3 runs to 14 residues. V trimming: 2 bases; J trimming: 13 bases; junction bases outside the gene matches: 11. Looked up from germline, CDR1 is KGHSH and CDR2 is LQKENI. CDR3: CASSPNWGGETQFF. The DNA of the CDR3 is TGTGCCAGCTCACCAAACTGGGGGGGAGAGACCCAGTTCTTC.

To note about this clonotype: Its ends do not fully match the called genes, so a read error is possible. V gene TRBV11-2 combines with J gene TRBJ2-7, with D perhaps TRBD1 (6 bases). Germline-derived CDR1 and CDR2 are SGHAT and FQNNGV. The length of the CDR3 is 16 residues. The CDR3 sequence is CARSLVVVGRGYEQYF. In nucleotides, the CDR3 is TGTGCCAGGAGCTTAGTGGTTGTGGGCAGGGGATACGAGCAGTACTTC.

This clonotype was observed a handful of times. The rearrangement links TRBV12-3 or TRBV12-4 to TRBJ1-1; D gene uncertain. The V gene lost 6 bases and the J gene lost 0 bases, with 11 bases spanning the gap. CDR3 length equals 14 residues. This chain's CDR3 is CASRTGVMNTEAFF. In nucleotides, the CDR3 is TGTGCCAGCAGGACTGGGGTGATGAACACTGAAGCTTTCTTT.

V is TRBV9 and J is TRBJ2-1, with 13 bases matching TRBD2. Trimming removed 0 bases from V and 9 bases from J; junction bases left unmatched: 6. Germline-derived CDR1 and CDR2 are SGDLS and YYNGEE. The CDR3 extends over 16 amino acids. The DNA of the CDR3 is TGTGCCAGCAGCGTAGGAGGGACTAGCGGGGTGGGTGAGCAGTTCTTC. Translated, it gives CASSVGGTSGVGEQFF.

As for this clonotype: Sequence at one end of the junction differs from germline and may be a read error. The rearrangement joins TRBV7-7 to TRBJ2-7; 7 bases map to TRBD2. CDR3 size: 15 residues. Germline lookup yields CDR1 SSHAT and CDR2 FNYEAQ (reference sequence). CDR3 sequence reads: CASSLAAGADYEQYF. The CDR3 DNA reads TGTGCTAGCAGCTTAGCCGCGGGAGCTGACTACGAGCAGTACTTC.

The chain carries TRBV6-5 and TRBJ1-1; D perhaps matches TRBD1 (6 bases). Germline values: CDR1 MNHEY, CDR2 SVGAGI. This CDR3 contains 15 residues. V dropped 6 bases and J dropped 4 bases, with 18 bases sitting between them. The CDR3 DNA reads TGTGCCAGCAGCCTATCGCCTACAGGGAGCACTGAAGCTTTCTTT. Protein sequence: CASSLSPTGSTEAFF.

This clonotype was counted between two and nine times. CDR3 DNA sequence: TGCAGTGCGCTCAGGACTAGCGGGGGGGACGAGCAGTACTTC. Residues: CSALRTSGGDEQYF. The chain employs TRBV20-1 and TRBJ2-7; 15 nucleotides align to TRBD2. The germline V gene has CDR1 DFQATT and CDR2 SNEGSKA (reference sequence). Trimming at V came to 6 bases and at J to 5 bases, leaving 5 bases not matched to a gene. The CDR3 totals 14 residues.

This clonotype was counted only a few times. The chain has TRBV29-1 and TRBJ2-1, with D unclear. The germline CDR1 and CDR2 sequences are SQVTM and ANQGSEA. The CDR3 has 15 residues. V was clipped by 6 bases and J by 0 bases, with 15 bases between them. This chain's CDR3 is CSVCYRVSSYNEQFF. The DNA of the CDR3 is TGCAGCGTGTGCTACCGGGTCAGCTCCTACAATGAGCAGTTCTTC.

In this sample, this clonotype turned up a few times. J is TRBJ2-6 and V is TRBV7-3; 7 bases are a match to TRBD1. Germline V CDR1 and CDR2: SGHTA, FQGTGA. This CDR3 contains 17 residues. Germline trimming cut 5 bases from V and 2 bases from J; bases unmatched to any gene: 9. The CDR3: CASSMTGFMTGANVLTF. For the CDR3, the DNA is TGTGCCAGCAGCATGACAGGGTTCATGACTGGGGCCAACGTCCTGACTTTC.

The rearrangement uses TRBV12-3 or TRBV12-4 and TRBJ2-7; D is possibly TRBD2 (6 bases). V gave up 4 bases and J gave up 5 bases, with 15 bases separating them. CDR3 size: 14 residues. The CDR3 is CASSSRLVSDEQYF. CDR3 nucleotides: TGTGCCAGCAGTTCTAGACTAGTTTCCGACGAGCAGTACTTC.

This clonotype was observed a handful of times. This chain links TRBV6-2 or TRBV6-3 with TRBJ2-1; 7 bases match TRBD1. Germline V lookup: CDR1 MNHEY, CDR2 SVGEGT. The CDR3 extends over 13 amino acids. Unmatched junction bases numbered 6, after V lost 6 bases and J lost 7 bases. The CDR3 sequence: CASRDPQGNEQFF. The CDR3 DNA sequence: TGTGCCAGCAGAGACCCACAGGGGAATGAGCAGTTCTTC.

V gene TRBV3-1 combines with J gene TRBJ2-1; the D is unclear. The V gene's germline CDR1 is LGHDT and CDR2 YNNKEL (reference sequence). This CDR3 has 13 residues. V was cut by 1 base and J by 6 bases, with 7 bases left in between. This chain's CDR3 is CASSQVNFNEQFF. The CDR3 DNA reads as TGTGCCAGCAGCCAAGTGAATTTCAATGAGCAGTTCTTC.

The table lists this clonotype with a few counts. The genes are TRBV2 and TRBJ2-5; D could derive from TRBD1 or TRBD2 (5 bases each). V was pared by 5 bases and J by 5 bases, with 18 bases between. The CDR3 length is 15 residues. From germline, CDR1 is SNHLY and CDR2 FYNNEI. DNA of the CDR3: TGTGCCAGCAGTTACACCGGGACCTATGGGGAGACCCAGTACTTC. This encodes CASSYTGTYGETQYF.

Concerning this clonotype itself: Compared with germline, one end of the junction differs, possibly owing to a read error. This chain uses TRBV7-2 with TRBJ1-4; D is uncertain. Per the germline V gene, CDR1 is SGHTA and CDR2 is FQGNSA. This CDR3 is built from 14 residues. This chain's CDR3 is CASSLSSTNEKPFF. Here the CDR3 DNA reads TGTGCCAGCAGCTTAAGCTCAACTAATGAAAAACCGTTTTTT.

The sample holds a few counts of this clonotype. J is TRBJ2-5 and V is TRBV20-1, with 11 bases fitting TRBD2. Gene TRBJ2-7 matches the end of the DNA better, so the J call may be wrong. Germline loops: CDR1 DFQATT, CDR2 SNEGSKA (reference sequence). There are 15 residues in the CDR3. The CDR3 DNA follows: TGCAGTGCTCGCACTATAGCGGGAGGGGGTAGCGAGCAGTACTTC. Amino acids: CSARTIAGGGSEQYF.

This clonotype was observed a handful of times. This chain's CDR3 is CASSDSGRSYEQYF. CDR3 nucleotides: TGTGCCAGCTCAGATTCAGGGCGCTCCTACGAGCAGTACTTC. The gene calls are TRBV18 and TRBJ2-7, with a weak D call TRBD1 (5 bases). Trimming cost V 5 bases and J 0 bases, with 11 bases left between them. The CDR3 totals 14 residues. Germline-derived CDR1 and CDR2 are KGHSH and LQKENI.

The rearrangement joins TRBV7-9 to TRBJ2-1; 9 nucleotides line up with TRBD1. Per germline, CDR1 SEHNR and CDR2 FQNEAQ (reference sequence). After removal of 5 bases from V and 6 bases from J, the junction contained 11 bases not matched to a gene. The CDR3 totals 16 residues. This chain's CDR3 is CASSLMGQGACNEQFF. In nucleotides, the CDR3 is TGTGCCAGCAGCCTTATGGGACAGGGAGCCTGCAATGAGCAGTTCTTC.